This T cell receptor (beta chain) appears in the sequencing data of a study of cytomegalovirus exposure and HLA in healthy donors. The V gene end was trimmed by 0 bases and the J gene end by 7 bases; junction bases not matched to a gene: 3. Germline CDR1 SGHTA, CDR2 FQGNSA. The CDR3 extends over 14 amino acids. Both 60 Vbeta primers and 13 Jbeta primers went into the PCR. Clones were read by immunoSEQ multiplex PCR, and TCRdb kept only the in-frame ones, dropping some. The repertoire has some 150,000 clones, more than 60% of them found once; the top ten carry roughly 1.6%. In the case of this clone: The antigen is unknown.

Points from the study as a whole: Some highly shared sequence variants likely arose as a pipeline artifact. Analyzed later, association rates of TCRs varied across HLA loci, with DRB1 most and HLA-C fewest.

The sequence was collected from a female donor in good health and CMV-seronegative. Sequencing used PBMCs. This sequence joins TRBV7-2 and TRBJ2-1, with TRBD1 matching over 7 bases. CDR3 nucleotide sequence: TGTGCCAGCAGCTTAGCGTGGACAGGTAATGAGCAGTTCTTC. This codes for CASSLAWTGNEQFF. Variable domain in full (rest from reference TRBV7-2 and TRBJ2-1): GAGVSQSPSNKVTEKGKDVELRCDPISGHTALYWYRQSLGQGLEFLIYFQGNSAPDKSGLPSDRFSAERTGGSVSTLTIQRTQQEDSAVYLCASSLAWTGNEQFFGPGTRLTVL.